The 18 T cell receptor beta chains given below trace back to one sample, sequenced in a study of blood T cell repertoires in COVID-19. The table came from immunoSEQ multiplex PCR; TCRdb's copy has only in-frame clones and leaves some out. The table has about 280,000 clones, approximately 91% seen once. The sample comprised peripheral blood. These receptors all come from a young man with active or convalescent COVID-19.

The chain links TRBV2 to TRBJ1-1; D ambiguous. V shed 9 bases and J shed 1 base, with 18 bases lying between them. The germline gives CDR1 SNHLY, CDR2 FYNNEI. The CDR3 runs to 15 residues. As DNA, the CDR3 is TGTGCCAGTCATCCTAGGTCGAAAAGGAACACTGAAGCTTTCTTT. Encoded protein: CASHPRSKRNTEAFF.

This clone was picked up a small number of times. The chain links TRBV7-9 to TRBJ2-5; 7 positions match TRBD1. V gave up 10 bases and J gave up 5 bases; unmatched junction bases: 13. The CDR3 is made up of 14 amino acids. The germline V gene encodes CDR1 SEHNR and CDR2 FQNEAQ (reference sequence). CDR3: CATWGTDHGETQYF. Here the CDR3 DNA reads TGTGCCACCTGGGGGACAGACCATGGGGAGACCCAGTACTTC. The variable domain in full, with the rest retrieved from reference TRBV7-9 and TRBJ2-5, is DTGVSQNPRHKITKRGQNVTFRCDPISEHNRLYWYRQTLGQGPEFLTYFQNEAQLEKSRLLSDRFSAERPKGSFSTLEIQRTEQGDSAMYLCATWGTDHGETQYFGPGTRLLVL.

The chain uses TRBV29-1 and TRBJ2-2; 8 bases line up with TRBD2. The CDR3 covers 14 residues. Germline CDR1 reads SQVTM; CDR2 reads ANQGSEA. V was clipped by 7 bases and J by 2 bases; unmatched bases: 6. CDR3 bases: TGCAGCGCAAAGGCGGGGGGAAACACCGGGGAGCTGTTTTTT. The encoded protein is CSAKAGGNTGELFF.

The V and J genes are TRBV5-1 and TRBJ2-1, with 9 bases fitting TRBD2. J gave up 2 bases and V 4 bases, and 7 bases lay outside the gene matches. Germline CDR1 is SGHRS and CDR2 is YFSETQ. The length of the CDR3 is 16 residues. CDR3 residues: CASSNLAGRAYNEQFF. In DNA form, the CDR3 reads TGCGCCAGCAGCAACCTAGCGGGGCGGGCCTACAATGAGCAGTTCTTC.

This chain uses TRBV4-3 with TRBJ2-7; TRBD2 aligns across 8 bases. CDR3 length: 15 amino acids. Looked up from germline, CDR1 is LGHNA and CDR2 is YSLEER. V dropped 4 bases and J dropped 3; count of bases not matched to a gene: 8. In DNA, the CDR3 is TGCGCCAGCAGCCGTGGACCCGGGACTAGCTACGAGCAGTACTTC. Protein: CASSRGPGTSYEQYF.

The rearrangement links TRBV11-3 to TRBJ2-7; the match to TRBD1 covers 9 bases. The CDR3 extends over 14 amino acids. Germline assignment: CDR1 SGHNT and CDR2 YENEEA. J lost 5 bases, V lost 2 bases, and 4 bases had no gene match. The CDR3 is CASSLRTGVHEQYF. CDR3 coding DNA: TGTGCCAGCAGCTTAAGGACAGGGGTCCACGAGCAGTACTTC.

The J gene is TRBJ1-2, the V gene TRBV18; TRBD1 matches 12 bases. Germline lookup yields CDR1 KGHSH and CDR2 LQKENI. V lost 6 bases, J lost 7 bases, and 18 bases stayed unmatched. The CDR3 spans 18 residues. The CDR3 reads CASSPGQGAIPKRSGYTF. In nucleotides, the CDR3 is TGTGCCAGCTCGCCGGGACAGGGGGCCATCCCCAAAAGGAGTGGCTACACCTTC.

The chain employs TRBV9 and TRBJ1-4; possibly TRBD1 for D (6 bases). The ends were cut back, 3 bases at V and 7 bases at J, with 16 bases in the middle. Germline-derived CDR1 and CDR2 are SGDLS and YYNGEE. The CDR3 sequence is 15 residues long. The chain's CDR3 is CASSGSGGGAEKLFF. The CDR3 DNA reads TGTGCCAGCAGCGGCAGCGGTGGGGGCGCTGAAAAACTGTTTTTT.

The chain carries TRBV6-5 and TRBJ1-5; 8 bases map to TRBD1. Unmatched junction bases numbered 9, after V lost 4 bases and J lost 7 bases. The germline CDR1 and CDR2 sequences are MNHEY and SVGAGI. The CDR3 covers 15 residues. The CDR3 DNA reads TGTGCCAGCAGTTCTACTCGGACAGGGCCCCAGCCCCAGCATTTT. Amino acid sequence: CASSSTRTGPQPQHF.

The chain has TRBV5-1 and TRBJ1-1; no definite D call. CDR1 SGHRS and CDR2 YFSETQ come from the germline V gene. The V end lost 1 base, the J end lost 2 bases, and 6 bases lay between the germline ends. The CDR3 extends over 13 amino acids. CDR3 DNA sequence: TGCGCCAGCAGCTTGTCCGTTAACACTGAAGCTTTCTTT. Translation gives CASSLSVNTEAFF.

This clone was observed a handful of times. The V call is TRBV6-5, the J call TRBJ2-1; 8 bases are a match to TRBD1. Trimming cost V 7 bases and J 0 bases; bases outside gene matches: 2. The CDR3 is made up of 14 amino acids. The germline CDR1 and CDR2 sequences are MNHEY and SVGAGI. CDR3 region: CASTDRVSYNEQFF. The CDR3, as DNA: TGTGCCAGCACGGACAGGGTCTCCTACAATGAGCAGTTCTTC.

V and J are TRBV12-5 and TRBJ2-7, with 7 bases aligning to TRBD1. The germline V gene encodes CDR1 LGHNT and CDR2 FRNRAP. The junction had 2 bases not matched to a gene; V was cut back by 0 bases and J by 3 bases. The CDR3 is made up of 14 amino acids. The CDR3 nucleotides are TGTGCTAGTGGTTTGGTCCCAGGGGGCTACGAGCAGTACTTC. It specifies CASGLVPGGYEQYF.

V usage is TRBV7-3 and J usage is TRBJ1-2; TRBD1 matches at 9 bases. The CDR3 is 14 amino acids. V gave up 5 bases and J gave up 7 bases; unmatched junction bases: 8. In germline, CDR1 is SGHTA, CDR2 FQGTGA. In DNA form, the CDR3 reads TGTGCCAGCAGCGTCACAGGGGGCATCGGTGGCTACACCTTC. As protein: CASSVTGGIGGYTF.

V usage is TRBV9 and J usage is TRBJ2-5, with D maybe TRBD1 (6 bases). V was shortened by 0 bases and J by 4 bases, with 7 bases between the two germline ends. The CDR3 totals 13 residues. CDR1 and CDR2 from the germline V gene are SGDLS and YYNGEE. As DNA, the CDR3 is TGTGCCAGCAGCGTAGTGACAGGAGAGACCCAGTACTTC. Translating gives CASSVVTGETQYF. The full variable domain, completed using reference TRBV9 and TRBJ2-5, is DSGVTQTPKHLITATGQRVTLRCSPRSGDLSVYWYQQSLDQGLQFLIQYYNGEERAKGNILERFSAQQFPDLHSELNLSSLELGDSALYFCASSVVTGETQYFGPGTRLLVL.

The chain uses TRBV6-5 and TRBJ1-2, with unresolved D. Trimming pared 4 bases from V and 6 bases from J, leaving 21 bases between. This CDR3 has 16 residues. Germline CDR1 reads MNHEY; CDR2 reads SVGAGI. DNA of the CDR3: TGTGCCAGCAGTTCCTACCACCTTGTGCGGTGGGATGGCTACACCTTC. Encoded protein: CASSSYHLVRWDGYTF.

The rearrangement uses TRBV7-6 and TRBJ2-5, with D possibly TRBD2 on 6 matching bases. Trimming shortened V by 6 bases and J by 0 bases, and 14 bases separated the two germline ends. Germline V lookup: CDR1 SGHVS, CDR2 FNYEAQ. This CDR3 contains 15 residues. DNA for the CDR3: TGTGCCAGCAGTTTAAAGGACTACCACCAAGAGACCCAGTACTTC. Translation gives CASSLKDYHQETQYF.

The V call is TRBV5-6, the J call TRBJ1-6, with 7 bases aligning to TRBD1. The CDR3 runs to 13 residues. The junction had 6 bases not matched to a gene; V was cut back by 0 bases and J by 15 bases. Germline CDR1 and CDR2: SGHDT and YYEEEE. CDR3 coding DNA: TGTGCCAGCAGCTTGGGGCCGGGACAGCTCCTCCACTTT. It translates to CASSLGPGQLLHF.

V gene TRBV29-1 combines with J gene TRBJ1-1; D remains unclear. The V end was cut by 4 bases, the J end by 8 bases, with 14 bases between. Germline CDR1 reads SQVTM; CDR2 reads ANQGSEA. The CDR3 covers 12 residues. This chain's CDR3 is CSVVGGRKEAFF. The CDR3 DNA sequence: TGCAGCGTTGTCGGAGGAAGGAAGGAAGCTTTCTTT.